This T cell receptor beta chain was observed in a study of OX40 agonist ivuxolimab in advanced cancers. Points from the study as a whole: Expanded clones tended on average to be more numerous among CD8+ T cells than CD4+.

On this clone: Its antigen is unknown.

V was clipped by 5 bases and J by 2 bases, with 13 bases between them. CDR1 and CDR2 from the germline V gene are ENHRY and SYGVKD. This CDR3 spans 14 amino acids. Produced via immunoSEQ multiplex PCR; TCRdb's table is partial and in-frame only. The repertoire holds 35,000 to 45,000 clones, with 89% as singletons. The sequence derives from an adult with an advanced solid tumor such as melanoma, head and neck, liver or kidney cancer. Sequences were derived from CD4+ or CD8+ T cells sorted from blood, sampled in a trial of the OX40 agonist ivuxolimab. The rearrangement links TRBV10-3 to TRBJ2-7; D may be TRBD1 (6 bases). The CDR3, as DNA: TGTGCCATCAGTTCCACAGGGAGCACCTACGAGCAGTACTTC. Translated: CAISSTGSTYEQYF.